Shown below are 17 T cell receptor beta chains from a single sample sequenced in a study of tissue T cells after allogeneic stem cell transplantation. The assay was immunoSEQ multiplex PCR, and TCRdb's table has in-frame clones only and misses some. The sample yields some 5,000 clones, around 50% seen once. Time point of the sample: mouse harvest day 7 after allogeneic transplant. Mouse grafts combined 10^7 T-cell-depleted bone marrow cells with 10^6 splenic CD5+ T cells. Sequenced input: gut tissue. These receptors all stem from a female BALB/c mouse given C57BL/6 T cells with graft-versus-host disease after an allogeneic hematopoietic cell transplant.

Worth noting for this clone: Gene names and germline refer to mouse. The read ends 1 residue early relative to the CDR3; the germline J gene fills the gap. This chain links TRBV26 with TRBJ1-1; 7 nucleotides match TRBD1. The CDR3 has 13 amino acids. V dropped 5 bases and J dropped 4; count of bases not matched to a gene: 4. Germline CDR1 is KGHPV and CDR2 is FQNQEV (reference sequence). This CDR3 reads CASSTQGGTEVFF. The CDR3 bases that were read are TGTGCCAGCAGTACCCAGGGGGGCACAGAAGTCTTC.

Remarks on this clone: Gene and germline names: mouse. The sequence runs out 1 residue before the end of the CDR3; the remainder is reconstructed from the germline J gene. The chain uses TRBV12-1 and TRBJ1-3; no clear D. The germline V gene encodes CDR1 SGHSN and CDR2 HYEKVE. The CDR3 consists of 14 residues. V lost 2 bases and J 0 bases, leaving 7 bases between the germline ends. The CDR3 is CASSREYSGNTLYF. The CDR3 bases that were read are TGTGCCAGCTCTCGGGAGTATTCTGGAAATACGCTCTAT.

Turning to this clone: The gene names given are mouse names. The read finishes 1 residue shy of the CDR3 end, and the germline J gene is used to complete it. The V gene is TRBV26, the J gene TRBJ1-1; no reliable D call. Germline V gene sequence: CDR1 KGHPV, CDR2 FQNQEV (reference sequence). The CDR3 covers 11 residues. V was trimmed by 0 bases and J by 8 bases, leaving 4 bases between them. Partial CDR3 DNA: TGTGCCAGCAGTCTGTCGACGGAAGTCTTC. It translates to CASSLSTEVF. The CDR3, in full, reads CASSLSTEVFF.

As concerns this clone: Gene names and germline refer to mouse. The read terminates 1 residue before the CDR3 end, so the remaining end is supplied by the germline J gene. The chain employs TRBV17 and TRBJ2-1; 12 bases are a match to TRBD2. The CDR3 is 15 residues long. J was trimmed by 5 bases and V by 5 bases; bases with no gene match: 4. Germline CDR1 reads MNHDT; CDR2 reads YYDKIL. The CDR3 spells CASSRLGGRDAEQFF. The sequenced CDR3 bases are TGTGCTAGCAGTCGACTGGGGGGGCGAGATGCTGAGCAGTTC.

As regards this clone: The gene names here belong to mouse. The CDR3 is cut off 1 residue early in the read; its end comes from the germline J gene. The rearrangement links TRBV1 to TRBJ1-3; TRBD1 matches 11 bases. V lost 3 bases and J lost 1; bases outside the gene matches: 2. The germline V gene encodes CDR1 NSQYPW and CDR2 LRSPGD (reference sequence). The CDR3 consists of 16 residues. The CDR3 sequence is CTCSARDRGSGNTLYF. The sequenced part of the CDR3 DNA is TGCACCTGCAGTGCCCGGGACAGGGGGTCTGGAAATACGCTCTAT.

With regard to this clone: Each gene name is a mouse one. The CDR3 end is not reached by the read, which stops 1 residue before it; the germline J gene fills it in. J is TRBJ2-4 and V is TRBV31, with D perhaps assigned TRBD1 or TRBD2 (6 bases each). V was trimmed by 0 bases and J by 0 bases, leaving 7 bases between them. In germline, CDR1 is GKSSPN, CDR2 SITVG. The CDR3 sequence is 14 residues long. CDR3 amino acids: CAWSLGASQNTLYF. The sequenced CDR3 bases are TGTGCCTGGAGTCTGGGGGCTAGTCAAAACACCTTGTAC.

Concerning this clone itself: Gene names follow the mouse nomenclature. The read ends 1 residue before the CDR3 terminus; that terminus is restored from the germline J gene. The chain recombines TRBV13-3 with TRBJ2-5, with 8 bases lining up with TRBD2. The length of the CDR3 is 13 residues. CDR1 and CDR2 from the germline V gene are NNHDY and SYVADS. With V trimmed by 5 bases and J by 3 bases, 2 bases remained unmatched. CDR3 sequence reads: CASRLGVQDTQYF. Partial CDR3 DNA: TGTGCCAGCAGACTGGGGGTGCAAGACACCCAGTAC.

By share, this clone counts as large. Here the gene names and germline are mouse. The read ends 1 residue early relative to the CDR3; the germline J gene fills the gap. The chain links TRBV19 to TRBJ2-1, with no clear D. Germline CDR1 and CDR2: FNHDT and SITEND (reference sequence). Trimming took 1 base from V and 0 from J, leaving 5 bases between them. CDR3 length equals 14 residues. The CDR3 loop reads CASSIRNNYAEQFF. The sequenced CDR3 bases are TGTGCCAGCAGTATAAGAAATAACTATGCTGAGCAGTTC.

In regard to this clone: The listed genes are named as in mouse. Read sequence stops 1 residue before the CDR3 end, and the germline J gene provides the missing end. This chain joins TRBV12-1 and TRBJ2-5; D not certain. V was clipped by 1 base and J by 1 base, with 5 bases between them. Per germline, CDR1 SGHSN and CDR2 HYEKVE. CDR3 length: 13 amino acids. The sequenced part of the CDR3 DNA is TGTGCCAGCTCTCTTGGGTACCAAGACACCCAGTAC. Translating it yields CASSLGYQDTQY. The whole CDR3 region reads CASSLGYQDTQYF.

Note on this clone: Gene names are the mouse ones. Read coverage stops 1 residue before the CDR3 terminus; the germline J gene supplies the remainder. This chain uses TRBV26 with TRBJ2-3, with D unresolved. CDR1 KGHPV and CDR2 FQNQEV come from the germline V gene (reference sequence). V lost 3 bases and J 0 bases, leaving 4 bases between the germline ends. The CDR3 length is 13 residues. CDR3: CASSLGSAETLYF. The CDR3 DNA, read in part, is TGTGCCAGCAGTCTCGGTAGTGCAGAAACGCTGTAT.

This clone came up a few times. The genes and germline here are from mouse. Coverage ceases 1 residue before the CDR3 finishes, and the germline J gene fills in the end. This chain links TRBV14 with TRBJ2-3; TRBD1 matches at 9 bases. CDR1 and CDR2 (germline): SGHDT, FRDEAV. With V trimmed by 5 bases and J by 0 bases, 7 bases remained unmatched. The CDR3 has 16 residues. The sequenced CDR3 bases are TGTGCCAGCAGCCCCGGGACAGGGTCTAGTGCAGAAACGCTGTAT. Translating it yields CASSPGTGSSAETLY. The CDR3 as a whole reads CASSPGTGSSAETLYF.

For this clone: Here the gene names and germline are mouse. The read halts 1 residue ahead of the CDR3 end, with the missing end drawn from the germline J gene. The chain couples TRBV5 to TRBJ2-3; no definite D call. In germline, CDR1 is LGHNA, CDR2 YNLKQL (reference sequence). V was trimmed by 0 bases and J by 1 base, leaving 5 bases between them. This CDR3 has 14 amino acids. This chain's CDR3 is CASSQERGAETLYF. CDR3 DNA, as far as it was read: TGTGCCAGCAGCCAAGAGAGGGGTGCAGAAACGCTGTAT.

As regards this clone: Here the gene names and germline are mouse. The sequence runs out 1 residue before the end of the CDR3; the remainder is reconstructed from the germline J gene. This sequence joins TRBV13-3 and TRBJ2-7; tentative D call: TRBD1 (6 bases). The V and J ends lost 0 bases and 4 bases respectively, with 8 bases between them. Germline lookup yields CDR1 NNHDY and CDR2 SYVADS. The CDR3 consists of 13 residues. CDR3 DNA (partial): TGTGCCAGCAGTGATGGGGACATATATGAACAGTAC. This translates into CASSDGDIYEQY. The CDR3, in full, reads CASSDGDIYEQYF.

As to this clone: Gene and germline names: mouse. The read is 1 residue too short to cover the CDR3 end, so that end is filled in from the germline J gene. The sample holds other DNA sequences that translate to the same CDR3. This sequence joins TRBV17 and TRBJ1-4; a possible D gene is TRBD1 (6 bases). V gave up 1 base and J gave up 3 bases, with 9 bases separating them. This CDR3 is 15 amino acids long. Germline CDR1 and CDR2: MNHDT and YYDKIL. The CDR3 is CASSRAQGTNERLFF. The part of the CDR3 DNA that was read is TGTGCTAGCAGTAGAGCGCAGGGGACCAACGAAAGATTATTT.

This clone was seen only a few times. Gene names are the mouse ones. The CDR3 end falls 1 residue outside the read, so it is completed with the germline J gene. The J gene is TRBJ2-4, the V gene TRBV16; D call uncertain. Germline assignment: CDR1 SGHSA and CDR2 FRNQAP. The CDR3 contains 12 residues. V shed 5 bases and J shed 4 bases, with 7 bases lying between them. The DNA read from the CDR3 is TGTGCAAGCAGCCCCAACAAAAACACCTTGTAC. Its protein is CASSPNKNTLY. In full, the CDR3 is CASSPNKNTLYF.

This clone is termed medium-sized. Gene names refer to mouse genes. The CDR3 loop reads CASSSSNNQAPLF. The CDR3 bases that were read are TGTGCTAGCAGTAGTAGTAACAACCAGGCTCCGCTT. This chain uses TRBV17 with TRBJ1-5; no firm D call. The sequenced fragment ends 1 residue before the CDR3 boundary, so the rest is inferred from the germline J gene. Trimming took off 3 bases at V and 0 bases at J, with 3 bases between the two ends. This CDR3 contains 13 residues. Per germline, CDR1 MNHDT and CDR2 YYDKIL.

Of note for this clone: Mouse germline and gene names are used. Read coverage stops 1 residue before the CDR3 terminus; the germline J gene supplies the remainder. The V gene is TRBV13-1, the J gene TRBJ2-5; 10 nucleotides align to TRBD2. The germline V gene has CDR1 NSHNY and CDR2 SYGAGN. This CDR3 has 14 residues. The trim removed 3 bases at V and 5 bases at J, leaving 3 bases unmatched. The DNA read from the CDR3 is TGTGCCAGCAGTGGGGGACTGGGGAGAGACACCCAGTAC. This translates into CASSGGLGRDTQY. The full CDR3 protein is CASSGGLGRDTQYF.